Following are 14 T cell receptor beta chains from one sample sequenced in a study of fetal regulatory T cell absence and autoimmunity listed by TCRdb under 2017. Library preparation used the immunoSEQ multiplex PCR assay. In its TCRdb copy, this immuneACCESS table keeps in-frame sequences only and misses some clones. Where compared with another copy, unresolved V genes explain less than half of these, and the others have no known cause. The sample records about 95,000 clones, around 72% of which are singletons. The biggest ten clones account for just under 2% of the sample. Specimen: pancreas tissue. These TCRs come from a male donor with IPEX syndrome.

The chain recombines TRBV7-8 with TRBJ2-1; D is possibly TRBD1 (6 bases). The germline CDR1 and CDR2 sequences are SGHVS and FQNEAQ. The CDR3 runs to 16 residues. V was pared by 1 base and J by 3 bases, with 13 bases between. The CDR3: CASSLDRVGLYNEQFF. As DNA, the CDR3 is TGTGCCAGCAGCTTAGACAGGGTGGGTCTCTACAATGAGCAGTTCTTC.

The chain uses TRBV29-1 and TRBJ2-3, with 10 bases fitting TRBD2. This CDR3 spans 15 amino acids. Looked up from germline, CDR1 is SQVTM and CDR2 is ANQGSEA. J was trimmed by 2 bases and V by 7 bases; bases with no gene match: 9. DNA of the CDR3: TGCAGCGCCGAGGGACTAGCGCCCACCACAGATACGCAGTATTTT. Protein sequence: CSAEGLAPTTDTQYF.

The chain is built from TRBV7-2 and TRBJ2-1; D not resolved. Trimming took off 7 bases at V and 8 bases at J, with 30 bases between the two ends. CDR3 length equals 18 residues. The germline V gene encodes CDR1 SGHTA and CDR2 FQGNSA. The CDR3 sequence is CASTERQDSWHLVDEQFF. The CDR3 DNA follows: TGTGCCAGCACCGAGAGACAAGACTCGTGGCATCTTGTGGATGAGCAGTTCTTC. Variable domain in full (rest from reference TRBV7-2 and TRBJ2-1): GAGVSQSPSNKVTEKGKDVELRCDPISGHTALYWYRQSLGQGLEFLIYFQGNSAPDKSGLPSDRFSAERTGGSVSTLTIQRTQQEDSAVYLCASTERQDSWHLVDEQFFGPGTRLTVL.

The chain combines TRBV7-8 with TRBJ2-7; 9 nucleotides align to TRBD2. Germline lookup yields CDR1 SGHVS and CDR2 FQNEAQ. J was trimmed by 11 bases and V by 5 bases; bases with no gene match: 13. This CDR3 is 14 amino acids long. Here the CDR3 DNA reads TGTGCCAGCAGCCAAGGGCTAGCGGGGTCACACGAGTACTTC. It specifies CASSQGLAGSHEYF. Full variable domain (remainder filled in from reference TRBV7-8 and TRBJ2-7): GAGVSQSPRYKVAKRGQDVALRCDPISGHVSLFWYQQALGQGPEFLTYFQNEAQLDKSGLPSDRFFAERPEGSVSTLKIQRTQQEDSAVYLCASSQGLAGSHEYFGPGTRLTVT.

The V gene is TRBV4-3, the J gene TRBJ2-7; a weak D match, TRBD1 (6 bases). The CDR3 loop spans 14 amino acids. Germline CDR1 LGHNA, CDR2 YSLEER. Trimming removed 0 bases from V and 3 bases from J, with 9 bases in between. The CDR3 DNA reads TGCGCCAGCAGCCAAGATCCGACAGGCTACGAGCAGTACTTC. Protein: CASSQDPTGYEQYF.

This sequence joins TRBV4-3 and TRBJ2-7; the match to TRBD1 covers 11 bases. Germline CDR1 LGHNA, CDR2 YSLEER. Unmatched junction bases numbered 7, after V lost 3 bases and J lost 6 bases. CDR3 length: 15 amino acids. CDR3 protein: CASSQRTGGAGEQYF. The CDR3 bases are TGCGCCAGCAGCCAGAGGACAGGGGGCGCGGGCGAGCAGTACTTC.

The chain uses TRBV7-2 and TRBJ2-5, with 14 positions matching TRBD2. This CDR3 is 16 amino acids long. Germline CDR1 is SGHTA and CDR2 is FQGNSA. The junction had 7 bases not matched to a gene; V was cut back by 5 bases and J by 5 bases. The CDR3 is CASSPRLAGGRETQYF. The CDR3 DNA is TGTGCCAGCAGCCCTCGACTAGCGGGGGGGCGGGAGACCCAGTACTTC.

The sample holds a few counts of this clone. The chain uses TRBV12-5 and TRBJ1-2; D gene ambiguous. V was cut by 2 bases and J by 0 bases, with 7 bases left in between. The CDR3 extends over 14 amino acids. Germline CDR1 LGHNT, CDR2 FRNRAP. CDR3 DNA: TGTGCTAGTGGTTTGCCAGGTCCTAACTATGGCTACACCTTC. Amino acid sequence: CASGLPGPNYGYTF.

In DNA, the CDR3 is TGTGCCAGCAGCTTTAGGACTAGCGGCTCCTACGAGCAGTACTTC. It encodes CASSFRTSGSYEQYF. The rearrangement uses TRBV5-4 and TRBJ2-7; the match to TRBD2 covers 10 bases. Germline loops: CDR1 SGHNT, CDR2 YYREEE (reference sequence). The CDR3 is 15 amino acids. V was clipped by 2 bases and J by 0 bases; unmatched bases: 2.

This clone was observed a few times. The gene calls are TRBV2 and TRBJ1-2, with a possible D match to TRBD1 (5 bases). Germline-derived CDR1 and CDR2 are SNHLY and FYNNEI. This CDR3 region has 12 residues. Trimming pared 3 bases from V and 4 bases from J, leaving 6 bases between. The CDR3 nucleotides read TGTGCCAGCAGTGAGAGGGGCTATGGCTACACCTTC. Its translation is CASSERGYGYTF.

This chain joins TRBV23-1 and TRBJ1-2, with D perhaps matching TRBD1 (5 bases). TRBV23-1 is annotated as an ORF whose role is uncertain. CDR3 length equals 15 residues. With 5 bases removed from V and 5 bases from J, the gap between germline ends came to 18 bases. For the CDR3, the DNA is TGCGCCAGCAGTGGGGAGGACGGAGACAGATATGGCTACACCTTC. Its translation is CASSGEDGDRYGYTF.

This clone was seen a handful of times. This chain links TRBV19 with TRBJ1-1; D call uncertain. The CDR3 consists of 15 residues. CDR1 is LNHDA, CDR2 SQIVND, per germline (reference sequence). Between the trimmed V and J ends, which lost 1 base and 0 bases, there was a span of 9 bases. CDR3 residues: CASSIGGFVNTEAFF. Written as DNA, the CDR3 is TGTGCCAGTAGTATAGGCGGATTTGTGAACACTGAAGCTTTCTTT.

V gene TRBV25-1 combines with J gene TRBJ2-5; TRBD2 matches 7 bases. The CDR3 loop spans 15 amino acids. Germline V lookup: CDR1 MGHDK, CDR2 SYGVNS. With 1 base clipped from V and 2 bases from J, the junction kept 4 bases outside the gene matches. This CDR3 reads CASSEFRDYQETQYF. CDR3 DNA: TGTGCCAGCAGTGAATTCCGGGACTATCAAGAGACCCAGTACTTC.

The chain joins TRBV23-1 to TRBJ2-5; 10 nucleotides match TRBD2. Being an ORF, TRBV23-1 has a function that is uncertain. The CDR3 loop spans 19 amino acids. Trimming cost V 6 bases and J 5 bases; bases outside gene matches: 21. The CDR3: CASRVWLFPTSGIWETQYF. In nucleotides, the CDR3 is TGCGCCAGCAGAGTATGGTTATTTCCCACTAGCGGGATTTGGGAGACCCAGTACTTC.